This T cell receptor beta chain is from a study of T cells after yellow fever vaccination. TCRdb re-derived calls from the 5' RACE reads in MiXCR, one entry per CDR3 protein. The sample includes approximately 550,000 distinct CDR3 sequences, roughly 21% seen only once; the top ten take roughly an eighth. About this clonotype: A much larger clone sits a single nucleotide away, making a read error possible.

The sample was PBMCs, taken 15 days after the yellow fever booster vaccination. The clonotype was recovered from a man aged 30-40 years who received the YFV17D yellow fever vaccine.

Here the CDR3 reads CAGSPGTGEYF. As DNA, the CDR3 is TGTGCCGGCTCGCCCGGGACGGGGGAGTACTTC. This chain connects TRBV18 to TRBJ2-7; possibly TRBD2 for D (6 bases). CDR3 length equals 11 residues. Germline V gene lookup returns CDR1 KGHSH and CDR2 LQKENI.